Following are 13 T cell receptor beta chains from one sample sequenced in a study of technical replicates of blood from several donors. Method: immunoSEQ multiplex PCR; TCRdb's copy keeps in-frame clones and lacks some. The data contain 65,000 to 80,000 clones, 95% to 98% of them singletons. Sequenced material: T cells isolated from PBMCs. The receptors were sampled from a human donor in good health.

The V call is TRBV5-6, the J call TRBJ2-7, with 7 nucleotides matching TRBD1. V was clipped by 3 bases and J by 2 bases; unmatched bases: 8. CDR1 is SGHDT, CDR2 YYEEEE, per germline. The CDR3 consists of 15 residues. The CDR3 loop reads CASSSPGQWTYEQYF. DNA of the CDR3: TGTGCCAGCAGCTCCCCGGGACAGTGGACCTACGAGCAGTACTTC.

On this clone: The identical CDR3 is also encoded by other nucleotide sequences in the sample. The chain carries TRBV7-3 and TRBJ2-3; 7 positions agree with TRBD2. Looked up from germline, CDR1 is SGHTA and CDR2 is FQGTGA. V gave up 3 bases and J gave up 0 bases; unmatched junction bases: 0. This CDR3 comprises 14 residues. The CDR3 sequence is CASSFSGSTDTQYF. The CDR3 region has the DNA TGTGCCAGCAGCTTTAGCGGGAGCACAGATACGCAGTATTTT. The full variable domain, with the rest looked up from reference TRBV7-3 and TRBJ2-3, is GAGVSQTPSNKVTEKGKYVELRCDPISGHTALYWYRQSLGQGPEFLIYFQGTGAADDSGLPNDRFFAVRPEGSVSTLKIQRTERGDSAVYLCASSFSGSTDTQYFGPGTRLTVL.

The V and J genes are TRBV11-3 and TRBJ1-1, with TRBD1 as a possible D gene (5 bases). Looked up from germline, CDR1 is SGHNT and CDR2 is YENEEA. The CDR3 is 15 residues long. V lost 1 base and J lost 5, with 14 bases in between. Here the CDR3 DNA reads TGTGCCAGCAGCTTAGGGCCCCCCGGGGGGACTGAAGCTTTCTTT. This encodes CASSLGPPGGTEAFF. Full variable domain (missing parts from reference TRBV11-3 and TRBJ1-1): EAGVVQSPRYKIIEKKQPVAFWCNPISGHNTLYWYLQNLGQGPELLIRYENEEAVDDSQLPKDRFSAERLKGVDSTLKIQPAELGDSAVYLCASSLGPPGGTEAFFGQGTRLTVV.

This chain links TRBV28 with TRBJ2-7; perhaps TRBD2 as D (5 bases). CDR1 is MDHEN, CDR2 SYDVKM, per germline. V dropped 8 bases and J dropped 3 bases, with 14 bases sitting between them. The length of the CDR3 is 13 residues. CDR3 region: CASQRGRGYEQYF. The CDR3 DNA reads TGTGCCAGCCAAAGAGGGCGAGGCTACGAGCAGTACTTC.

The CDR3 bases are TGTGCCAGCACCAAAAAACTCGGGGGGTCCTACGAGCAGTACTTC. Protein sequence: CASTKKLGGSYEQYF. The V and J genes are TRBV6-5 and TRBJ2-7, with 7 positions matching TRBD2. The CDR3 has 15 amino acids. The germline gives CDR1 MNHEY, CDR2 SVGAGI. Trimming cost V 7 bases and J 1 base; bases outside gene matches: 10.

The gene calls are TRBV2 and TRBJ2-4; weak D call: TRBD2 (5 bases). Trimming took off 6 bases at V and 2 bases at J, with 17 bases between the two ends. Germline values: CDR1 SNHLY, CDR2 FYNNEI. The CDR3 sequence is 16 residues long. CDR3 sequence (DNA): TGTGCCAGCAGAGGCGATCCCCCGGGGACCAAAAACATTCAGTACTTC. It codes for CASRGDPPGTKNIQYF. The entire variable domain, with the rest obtained from reference TRBV2 and TRBJ2-4, is as follows: EPEVTQTPSHQVTQMGQEVILRCVPISNHLYFYWYRQILGQKVEFLVSFYNNEISEKSEIFDDQFSVERPDGSNFTLKIRSTKLEDSAMYFCASRGDPPGTKNIQYFGAGTRLSVL.

This chain connects TRBV19 to TRBJ2-7, with 10 bases identical to TRBD1. Germline-derived CDR1 and CDR2 are LNHDA and SQIVND (reference sequence). V lost 4 bases to trimming and J lost 3 bases; unmatched junction nucleotides: 3. CDR3 length: 14 residues. In DNA, the CDR3 is TGTGCCAGTAGTAACCGGGACAGGGGCTACGAGCAGTACTTC. This gives the protein CASSNRDRGYEQYF.

The chain carries TRBV29-1 and TRBJ2-2; 9 bases line up with TRBD1. Germline V gene sequence: CDR1 SQVTM, CDR2 ANQGSEA. J lost 2 bases, V lost 4 bases, and 5 bases had no gene match. This CDR3 is built from 15 residues. The CDR3 DNA reads as TGCAGCGTTGGGCACAGGGGGCATAACACCGGGGAGCTGTTTTTT. Protein product: CSVGHRGHNTGELFF.

The CDR3 DNA reads as TGTGCCAGCAGCAAAGCCGGGACAAGTAACACCGGGGAGCTGTTTTTT. The encoded protein is CASSKAGTSNTGELFF. The genes are TRBV11-3 and TRBJ2-2; a weak D match, TRBD1 (6 bases). This CDR3 spans 16 amino acids. Germline V CDR1 and CDR2: SGHNT, YENEEA. Trimming took off 5 bases at V and 2 bases at J, with 15 bases between the two ends.

The genes are TRBV4-3 and TRBJ2-1, with TRBD2 as a possible D gene (6 bases). CDR3 length: 17 residues. The germline gives CDR1 LGHNA, CDR2 YSLEER. V shed 0 bases and J shed 0 bases, with 12 bases lying between them. The CDR3 loop is CASSQEVWEDSYNEQFF. CDR3 DNA: TGCGCCAGCAGCCAAGAGGTGTGGGAGGACTCCTACAATGAGCAGTTCTTC.

The V gene is TRBV27, the J gene TRBJ2-7, with 10 bases identical to TRBD2. This CDR3 has 19 amino acids. The V segment lost 6 bases and the J segment 0 bases; nucleotides outside the gene matches: 17. Germline values: CDR1 MNHEY, CDR2 SMNVEV (reference sequence). In nucleotides, the CDR3 is TGTGCCAGCAGATCACCCAGCCAGCGGGAGGGACCTTACTCCTACGAGCAGTACTTC. This translates into CASRSPSQREGPYSYEQYF.

V gene TRBV9 combines with J gene TRBJ1-1, with a tentative D call TRBD1 (5 bases). Germline CDR1 SGDLS, CDR2 YYNGEE. V gave up 3 bases and J gave up 8 bases, with 14 bases separating them. The CDR3 covers 13 residues. This CDR3 is CASSADPRTEAFF. CDR3 nucleotide sequence: TGTGCCAGCAGCGCCGACCCCCGGACAGAAGCTTTCTTT.

The chain combines TRBV27 with TRBJ1-1; D is unresolved. V gave up 5 bases and J gave up 6 bases, with 16 bases separating them. The CDR3 totals 14 residues. Germline CDR1 and CDR2: MNHEY and SMNVEV (reference sequence). The CDR3 DNA reads TGTGCCAGCAGTCTTGCCGGAGAGGTGGCTGAAGCTTTCTTT. Protein: CASSLAGEVAEAFF.